The 4 T cell receptor beta chains below come from one sample, sequenced in a study of blood T cells in healthy people across ages. A J-beta primer mix and a sample-barcoded 5' primer were used in a second PCR of about 7 to 12 cycles. TCRdb called the 5' RACE reads again in MiXCR, with one record for every CDR3 protein. This sample has some 1.4 million distinct CDR3 sequences, with roughly 45% found just once. Sequenced material: blood. The receptors shown here come from a woman younger than 35 in good health.

This chain joins TRBV7-3 and TRBJ1-2; D is perhaps TRBD1 (6 bases). CDR3 length equals 18 residues. Germline V gene sequence: CDR1 SGHTA, CDR2 FQGTGA. Trimming cost V 2 bases and J 0 bases, with 19 bases left between them. The CDR3 reads CASSLLGGQSIANYGYTF. CDR3 nucleotide sequence: TGTGCCAGCAGCTTACTCGGAGGACAGAGTATAGCTAACTATGGCTACACCTTC.

The table lists this clonotype with a few counts. The chain employs TRBV20-1 and TRBJ1-2; D is undetermined. The CDR3 totals 12 residues. V was cut by 6 bases and J by 8 bases, with 16 bases left in between. The germline V gene encodes CDR1 DFQATT and CDR2 SNEGSKA (reference sequence). The CDR3 sequence is CSAPPGREGYTF. CDR3 DNA: TGCAGTGCCCCACCAGGTCGAGAAGGCTACACCTTC.

The V gene is TRBV7-9, the J gene TRBJ1-4; TRBD1 agrees at 10 bases. Germline V gene lookup returns CDR1 SEHNR and CDR2 FQNEAQ (reference sequence). The CDR3 has 17 amino acids. The ends lost 5 bases at V and 7 bases at J; junction bases unmatched: 13. CDR3 protein: CASSGPVPGTGVEKLFF. The DNA for the CDR3 is TGTGCCAGCAGCGGACCGGTTCCGGGGACAGGGGTTGAAAAACTGTTTTTT.

This clonotype was seen a few times. This rearrangement joins TRBV5-1 to TRBJ2-1; 7 bases fit TRBD1. This CDR3 region has 16 residues. V lost 2 bases, J lost 2 bases, and 7 bases stayed unmatched. Germline lookup yields CDR1 SGHRS and CDR2 YFSETQ. CDR3: CASSFSGTVAYNEQFF. As DNA, the CDR3 is TGCGCCAGCAGCTTCTCCGGGACAGTGGCCTACAATGAGCAGTTCTTC.